The 29 T cell receptor beta chains below were found in one sample sequenced in a study of radiotherapy plus CTLA-4 blockade in lung cancer. Sequencing was performed with immunoSEQ multiplex PCR; in TCRdb, only in-frame clones are kept and a portion is missing. Of roughly 42,000 clones in the sample, 75% to 80% are singletons; the top ten hold about 22%. The sample was peripheral blood, taken from a patient treated with radiotherapy plus ipilimumab. Receptor source: a human donor with non-small cell lung cancer that progressed on radiotherapy plus ipilimumab.

This clone came up a few times. The chain links TRBV4-2 to TRBJ2-1, with 10 bases aligning to TRBD1. Per germline, CDR1 LGHNA and CDR2 YNFKEQ. The CDR3 spans 16 residues. V was clipped by 3 bases and J by 7 bases; unmatched bases: 9. CDR3 DNA sequence: TGTGCCAGCAGCCAGGCCGGGACAGGGGTCGATAATGAGCAGTTCTTC. Translation gives CASSQAGTGVDNEQFF.

The genes are TRBV14 and TRBJ1-2, with 10 bases aligning to TRBD1. CDR1 SGHDN and CDR2 FVKESK come from the germline V gene. V shed 2 bases, J shed 4 bases, and the junction held 4 bases outside the gene matches. CDR3 size: 15 residues. The CDR3 DNA reads TGTGCCAGCAGCCAATTGACAGGGGGCGGCTATGGCTACACCTTC. This gives the protein CASSQLTGGGYGYTF.

The chain has TRBV6-1 and TRBJ1-5; 9 nucleotides align to TRBD1. With V trimmed by 6 bases and J by 6 bases, 9 bases remained unmatched. Germline CDR1 reads MNHNS; CDR2 reads SASEGT. This CDR3 has 15 amino acids. This chain's CDR3 is CASRHETGGGQPQHF. CDR3 DNA: TGTGCCAGCAGGCACGAGACAGGGGGGGGTCAGCCCCAGCATTTT.

On this clone itself: The junction shows a germline mismatch at one end, possibly a read error. The chain uses TRBV2 and TRBJ1-2; maybe TRBD1 (6 bases). The CDR3 totals 13 residues. Per the germline V gene, CDR1 is SNHLY and CDR2 is FYNNEI. DNA of the CDR3: TGTGCCAGCAATGAAGGGGGGGTCTATGGCTACACCTTC. Amino acid sequence: CASNEGGVYGYTF.

This chain joins TRBV4-1 and TRBJ1-2; no firm D call. Germline V CDR1 and CDR2: MGHRA, YSYEKL. V shed 0 bases and J shed 3 bases, with 11 bases lying between them. The CDR3 loop spans 15 amino acids. The CDR3 region is CASSQEDTADYGYTF. The CDR3 DNA is TGCGCCAGCAGCCAAGAGGATACAGCTGACTATGGCTACACCTTC.

This chain links TRBV5-4 with TRBJ2-1, with TRBD2 identical over 13 bases. V shed 3 bases and J 5 bases; nucleotides not matched to a gene: 17. The CDR3 runs 20 residues. The germline V gene has CDR1 SGHNT and CDR2 YYREEE (reference sequence). CDR3 sequence (DNA): TGTGCCAGCAGCTGGAAAAAACTCCATGGGACTAGCGGGGCCCACAATGAGCAGTTCTTC. This codes for CASSWKKLHGTSGAHNEQFF.

This clone was seen a few times. This chain connects TRBV9 to TRBJ2-3; 11 bases are a match to TRBD2. CDR3 size: 18 residues. V shed 3 bases and J 0 bases; nucleotides not matched to a gene: 9. Germline V CDR1 and CDR2: SGDLS, YYNGEE. The CDR3 nucleotides are TGTGCCAGCAGCGGAAGACTAGCGGGGAGACCTAGCACAGATACGCAGTATTTT. Translation: CASSGRLAGRPSTDTQYF.

The chain joins TRBV6-6 to TRBJ2-3; D gene unclear. The CDR3 contains 14 residues. V was shortened by 8 bases and J by 5 bases, with 17 bases between the two germline ends. The germline V gene encodes CDR1 MNHNY and CDR2 SVGAGI (reference sequence). The chain's CDR3 is CASRPTGEKDTQYF. CDR3 nucleotides: TGTGCCAGCCGGCCGACTGGAGAGAAAGATACGCAGTATTTT.

This chain connects TRBV6-5 to TRBJ1-4; D is perhaps TRBD1 (6 bases). There are 15 residues in the CDR3. Trimming stripped 2 bases from V and 4 bases from J, with 11 bases between. CDR1 is MNHEY, CDR2 SVGAGI, per germline. The CDR3 here is CASSYAQGYNEKLFF. The CDR3 DNA follows: TGTGCCAGCAGTTACGCACAGGGCTATAATGAAAAACTGTTTTTT.

The gene calls are TRBV5-4 and TRBJ2-1, with 8 positions matching TRBD1. CDR1 is SGHNT and CDR2 is YYREEE in the germline V gene (reference sequence). V lost 2 bases, J lost 5 bases, and 6 bases stayed unmatched. The CDR3 is 15 residues long. Written as DNA, the CDR3 is TGTGCCAGCAGCTTTAGACAGGGGATGGACAATGAGCAGTTCTTC. Translating gives CASSFRQGMDNEQFF.

The V and J genes are TRBV2 and TRBJ1-2; 8 positions agree with TRBD1. Germline V lookup: CDR1 SNHLY, CDR2 FYNNEI. V shed 6 bases and J 8 bases; nucleotides not matched to a gene: 14. The CDR3 covers 15 residues. CDR3 sequence: CASRLLGQEGAGYTF. As DNA, the CDR3 is TGTGCCAGCAGACTCCTGGGACAGGAAGGGGCAGGCTACACCTTC.

The chain links TRBV10-3 to TRBJ2-1, with TRBD1 matching 8 bases. V gave up 0 bases and J gave up 3 bases; unmatched junction bases: 7. The CDR3 totals 17 residues. Per germline, CDR1 ENHRY and CDR2 SYGVKD. CDR3 amino acids: CAISESLDRVFYNEQFF. CDR3 bases: TGTGCCATCAGTGAGTCTCTGGACAGGGTATTCTACAATGAGCAGTTCTTC.

The chain couples TRBV12-5 to TRBJ1-1, with TRBD1 identical over 7 bases. Germline V gene data show CDR1 as LGHNT and CDR2 as FRNRAP. V lost 1 base and J lost 7; bases outside the gene matches: 3. The CDR3 length is 13 residues. The CDR3 region is CASGLGQGVEAFF. The CDR3 DNA reads as TGTGCTAGTGGTTTGGGTCAGGGGGTTGAAGCTTTCTTT.

The chain combines TRBV14 with TRBJ2-3; TRBD1 matches at 7 bases. With V trimmed by 3 bases and J by 1 base, 4 bases remained unmatched. Germline V gene data show CDR1 as SGHDN and CDR2 as FVKESK. CDR3 length equals 15 residues. In DNA, the CDR3 is TGTGCCAGCAGCCAGACAGGGTTCGGCACAGATACGCAGTATTTT. As protein: CASSQTGFGTDTQYF.

The CDR3 DNA follows: TGTGCCAGCAGGTCTCCACCGGTGAACACTGAAGCTTTCTTT. Translating it yields CASRSPPVNTEAFF. The rearrangement uses TRBV7-3 and TRBJ1-1, with D unclear. With 6 bases removed from V and 0 bases from J, the gap between germline ends came to 11 bases. In germline, CDR1 is SGHTA, CDR2 FQGTGA. The CDR3 is made up of 14 amino acids. Full variable domain (outside the CDR3, taken from reference TRBV7-3 and TRBJ1-1): GAGVSQTPSNKVTEKGKYVELRCDPISGHTALYWYRQSLGQGPEFLIYFQGTGAADDSGLPNDRFFAVRPEGSVSTLKIQRTERGDSAVYLCASRSPPVNTEAFFGQGTRLTVV.

The genes are TRBV7-2 and TRBJ2-5; a weak D match, TRBD2 (6 bases). V was trimmed by 5 bases and J by 5 bases, leaving 15 bases between them. This CDR3 region has 14 residues. In germline, CDR1 is SGHTA, CDR2 FQGNSA. CDR3 sequence (DNA): TGTGCCAGCAGCCCCGGGAGAGGGGAGGAGACCCAGTACTTC. Translating gives CASSPGRGEETQYF.

The chain combines TRBV6-5 with TRBJ2-1; D not resolved. The germline V gene encodes CDR1 MNHEY and CDR2 SVGAGI. V lost 5 bases and J lost 1, with 12 bases in between. The CDR3 runs to 15 residues. The CDR3 DNA sequence: TGTGCCAGCAGTCACGAGGCTCCGTCCTACAATGAGCAGTTCTTC. It is translated as CASSHEAPSYNEQFF.

This chain joins TRBV4-1 and TRBJ2-1; TRBD1 aligns across 9 bases. Germline assignment: CDR1 MGHRA and CDR2 YSYEKL. Unmatched junction bases numbered 17, after V lost 2 bases and J lost 9 bases. The CDR3 loop spans 18 amino acids. CDR3 DNA sequence: TGCGCCAGCAGCCAACGTACCCCACAGGGGGCGAGTTCTCTTGAGCAGTTCTTC. Its protein is CASSQRTPQGASSLEQFF.

This chain connects TRBV19 to TRBJ2-7, with TRBD1 matching over 7 bases. CDR3 length: 14 amino acids. Germline V gene data show CDR1 as LNHDA and CDR2 as SQIVND (reference sequence). V lost 6 bases to trimming and J lost 5 bases; unmatched junction nucleotides: 10. CDR3 sequence: CASSRPGGWNEQYF. The CDR3 bases are TGTGCCAGTAGCCGTCCAGGGGGTTGGAACGAGCAGTACTTC.

This chain joins TRBV9 and TRBJ1-3; perhaps TRBD1 as D (5 bases). Per germline, CDR1 SGDLS and CDR2 YYNGEE. V was pared by 6 bases and J by 0 bases, with 16 bases between. CDR3 length equals 16 residues. The CDR3 DNA reads TGTGCCAGCACCACCGGTCGGGGGTACTCTGGAAACACCATATATTTT. Translated: CASTTGRGYSGNTIYF.

This clone was seen only once. The chain has TRBV21-1 and TRBJ2-7; TRBD1, as called in the table, went unchecked against the DNA. TRBV21-1 corresponds to a pseudogene. This CDR3 has 16 amino acids. For the CDR3, the DNA is TGTGCCAGCAGCGCCGCGCGGGACAGGGGTACCTACGAGCAGTACTTC. As protein: CASSAARDRGTYEQYF.

The chain has TRBV9 and TRBJ1-3; D ambiguous. V was shortened by 2 bases and J by 0 bases, with 9 bases between the two germline ends. The CDR3 runs to 15 residues. Germline CDR1 and CDR2: SGDLS and YYNGEE. The CDR3 DNA sequence: TGTGCCAGCAGCGTCGGGTCGGGCTCTGGAAACACCATATATTTT. It specifies CASSVGSGSGNTIYF.

This chain joins TRBV7-3 and TRBJ1-1, with D perhaps TRBD1 (6 bases). This CDR3 has 14 residues. V was shortened by 5 bases and J by 1 base, with 11 bases between the two germline ends. The germline gives CDR1 SGHTA, CDR2 FQGTGA. CDR3 amino acids: CASSPQGGNTEAFF. CDR3 nucleotide sequence: TGTGCCAGCAGCCCACAGGGTGGGAACACTGAAGCTTTCTTT.

The rearrangement links TRBV4-2 to TRBJ1-2; unclear D gene. CDR1 and CDR2 from the germline V gene are LGHNA and YNFKEQ. V shed 0 bases and J shed 3 bases, with 11 bases lying between them. The CDR3 extends over 15 amino acids. The CDR3 DNA is TGTGCCAGCAGCCAAGATTATAGTAGTCACTATGGCTACACCTTC. Its translation: CASSQDYSSHYGYTF.

The sample holds a few counts of this clone. V gene TRBV5-1 combines with J gene TRBJ1-1; 7 positions match TRBD1. V shed 0 bases and J 9 bases; nucleotides not matched to a gene: 5. The germline V gene encodes CDR1 SGHRS and CDR2 YFSETQ. The CDR3 spans 13 residues. The CDR3 DNA reads as TGCGCCAGCAGCTTGGAATCGACAGGGAAAGCTTTCTTT. As protein: CASSLESTGKAFF.

A few counts support this clone. The chain joins TRBV5-4 to TRBJ1-2, with no clear D. The V end was cut by 0 bases, the J end by 2 bases, with 17 bases between. The CDR3 covers 17 residues. Germline V lookup: CDR1 SGHNT, CDR2 YYREEE (reference sequence). CDR3 nucleotides: TGTGCCAGCAGCTTGGGGGGAGGTTCGGGAAGCAACTATGGCTACACCTTC. Protein product: CASSLGGGSGSNYGYTF.

A single count supports this clone. This sequence joins TRBV6-1 and TRBJ2-3; D may be TRBD1 (6 bases). CDR1 and CDR2 from the germline V gene are MNHNS and SASEGT. Deletions cut 7 bases from V and 6 bases from J, with 8 bases between. This CDR3 has 11 residues. The CDR3 is CASNGGDTQYF. The CDR3 nucleotides read TGTGCCAGCAATGGGGGCGATACGCAGTATTTT.

V usage is TRBV7-9 and J usage is TRBJ2-3; TRBD2 matches 7 bases. The V and J ends lost 5 bases and 0 bases, in that order; junction bases with no gene match: 2. This CDR3 contains 14 residues. Germline CDR1 SEHNR, CDR2 FQNEAQ (reference sequence). The CDR3 region is CASSLTSSTDTQYF. The CDR3 DNA is TGTGCCAGCAGCCTGACTAGCAGCACAGATACGCAGTATTTT.

The chain has TRBV5-1 and TRBJ2-3; the D gene is possibly TRBD2 (5 bases). This CDR3 has 15 amino acids. V lost 7 bases to trimming and J lost 5 bases, with 20 bases between them. Germline loops: CDR1 SGHRS, CDR2 YFSETQ. CDR3 sequence reads: CASGSEVATRDTQYF. In nucleotides, the CDR3 is TGCGCCAGCGGATCCGAAGTAGCGACCCGAGATACGCAGTATTTT.